These 20 T cell receptor beta chains share one sample of origin, sequenced in a study of cytomegalovirus exposure and HLA in healthy donors. PCR primers comprised 60 Vbeta and 13 Jbeta primers. The protocol was immunoSEQ multiplex PCR, while the TCRdb copy is restricted to in-frame clones and leaves out a portion. The sample holds about 160,000 clones; 70% to 85% are singletons and the top ten take roughly 2%. Specimen: PBMCs. These receptors all stem from a man in his forties or fifties in good health and CMV-seropositive.

This chain uses TRBV4-3 with TRBJ2-3; 9 positions agree with TRBD1. Trimming took 0 bases from V and 0 from J; bases not matched to a gene: 7. The CDR3 covers 18 residues. CDR1 LGHNA and CDR2 YSLEER come from the germline V gene. The CDR3 DNA is TGCGCCAGCAGCCAAGATCCGGGGACAGGGACGAGCACAGATACGCAGTATTTT. Its translation is CASSQDPGTGTSTDTQYF.

V is TRBV10-2 and J is TRBJ1-2; TRBD1 aligns across 7 bases. V lost 3 bases to trimming and J lost 8 bases; unmatched junction nucleotides: 6. In germline, CDR1 is WSHSY, CDR2 SAAADI. The length of the CDR3 is 13 residues. CDR3: CASSEGGGGGYTF. As DNA, the CDR3 is TGCGCCAGCAGTGAAGGAGGGGGCGGCGGCTACACCTTC.

The chain is built from TRBV2 and TRBJ2-5; 10 bases align to TRBD2. The CDR3 loop spans 13 amino acids. CDR1 is SNHLY, CDR2 FYNNEI, per germline. The V gene end was trimmed by 3 bases and the J gene end by 5 bases; junction bases not matched to a gene: 0. The CDR3 nucleotides are TGTGCCAGCAGTGAGGGACTAGCGGAGACCCAGTACTTC. Residues: CASSEGLAETQYF. Supplemented by reference TRBV2 and TRBJ2-5, the full variable domain reads EPEVTQTPSHQVTQMGQEVILRCVPISNHLYFYWYRQILGQKVEFLVSFYNNEISEKSEIFDDQFSVERPDGSNFTLKIRSTKLEDSAMYFCASSEGLAETQYFGPGTRLLVL.

The J gene is TRBJ1-4, the V gene TRBV9; D gene uncertain. This CDR3 contains 18 residues. Trimming removed 2 bases from V and 3 bases from J, with 20 bases in between. Germline loops: CDR1 SGDLS, CDR2 YYNGEE. CDR3 bases: TGTGCCAGCAGCGTCGCACCTAACCGACGAGGGTCTAATGAAAAACTGTTTTTT. It specifies CASSVAPNRRGSNEKLFF. Looking up the rest from reference TRBV9 and TRBJ1-4 gives the full variable domain: DSGVTQTPKHLITATGQRVTLRCSPRSGDLSVYWYQQSLDQGLQFLIQYYNGEERAKGNILERFSAQQFPDLHSELNLSSLELGDSALYFCASSVAPNRRGSNEKLFFGSGTQLSVL.

The rearrangement links TRBV23-1 to TRBJ1-2; no reliable D call. TRBV23-1 falls under the ORF class, with uncertain function. The CDR3 sequence is 13 residues long. V lost 11 bases and J 8 bases, leaving 21 bases between the germline ends. CDR3 bases: TGCGCCTGCCGTCGGATCATGGCGGAGGGCTACACCTTC. This codes for CACRRIMAEGYTF.

V and J are TRBV30 and TRBJ1-1, with D unresolved. The CDR3 has 12 residues. Germline CDR1 is GTSNPN and CDR2 is SVGIG (reference sequence). Trimming took off 3 bases at V and 4 bases at J, with 9 bases between the two ends. CDR3 bases: TGTGCCTGGAGCAGGTTGGGCACTGAAGCTTTCTTT. As protein: CAWSRLGTEAFF.

The chain is built from TRBV30 and TRBJ2-1; TRBD2 agrees at 8 bases. The CDR3 is made up of 14 amino acids. V shed 3 bases, J shed 8 bases, and the junction held 9 bases outside the gene matches. The germline CDR1 and CDR2 sequences are GTSNPN and SVGIG (reference sequence). The CDR3 bases are TGTGCCTGGAGACGGGCGGGGGGCGAGGATGAGCAGTTCTTC. This gives the protein CAWRRAGGEDEQFF.

This clone was found a few times. The V call is TRBV9, the J call TRBJ1-1; 9 positions agree with TRBD1. CDR3 size: 16 residues. The germline gives CDR1 SGDLS, CDR2 YYNGEE. V lost 3 bases and J lost 3; bases outside the gene matches: 9. CDR3 bases: TGTGCCAGCAGCGGGCGGGGACAGGGTGGTGACACTGAAGCTTTCTTT. Translated, it gives CASSGRGQGGDTEAFF.

This chain joins TRBV10-3 and TRBJ1-5; D is unresolved. Trimming shortened V by 0 bases and J by 5 bases, and 5 bases separated the two germline ends. This CDR3 contains 13 residues. Germline values: CDR1 ENHRY, CDR2 SYGVKD. The chain's CDR3 is CAISESRDQPQHF. In DNA, the CDR3 is TGTGCCATCAGTGAGTCGAGGGATCAGCCCCAGCATTTT.

V usage is TRBV28 and J usage is TRBJ1-5; 7 bases fit TRBD1. CDR3 length equals 16 residues. Trimming cost V 7 bases and J 2 bases; bases outside gene matches: 11. The germline V gene encodes CDR1 MDHEN and CDR2 SYDVKM. CDR3 nucleotide sequence: TGTGCCAGCACTCAGAATTTAGGGGGCCGCAATCAGCCCCAGCATTTT. This translates into CASTQNLGGRNQPQHF.

V usage is TRBV9 and J usage is TRBJ2-1, with unresolved D. The CDR3 is 14 amino acids. Trimming took 0 bases from V and 4 from J, leaving 8 bases between them. Germline values: CDR1 SGDLS, CDR2 YYNGEE. The CDR3 nucleotides read TGTGCCAGCAGCGTAGGCCAGTCATACAATGAGCAGTTCTTC. As protein: CASSVGQSYNEQFF.

This sequence joins TRBV7-3 and TRBJ2-7, with 13 nucleotides matching TRBD2. V lost 5 bases, J lost 2 bases, and 6 bases stayed unmatched. Germline V lookup: CDR1 SGHTA, CDR2 FQGTGA. The CDR3 is 16 residues long. The CDR3 is CASSQAGTSGAYEQYF. CDR3 coding DNA: TGTGCCAGCAGCCAAGCCGGGACTAGCGGGGCCTACGAGCAGTACTTC.

This clone was found a few times. This rearrangement joins TRBV28 to TRBJ2-7, with 7 bases lining up with TRBD1. With 9 bases clipped from V and 4 bases from J, the junction kept 3 bases outside the gene matches. CDR3 length equals 11 residues. Germline CDR1 reads MDHEN; CDR2 reads SYDVKM. The CDR3 sequence is CASSQGYEQYF. The DNA of the CDR3 is TGTGCCAGTTCACAGGGGTACGAGCAGTACTTC. The whole variable domain, remainder taken from reference TRBV28 and TRBJ2-7, is DVKVTQSSRYLVKRTGEKVFLECVQDMDHENMFWYRQDPGLGLRLIYFSYDVKMKEKGDIPEGYSVSREKKERFSLILESASTNQTSMYLCASSQGYEQYFGPGTRLTVT.

The V call is TRBV4-2, the J call TRBJ1-1; D ambiguous. Germline lookup yields CDR1 LGHNA and CDR2 YNFKEQ. V lost 0 bases and J 0 bases, leaving 11 bases between the germline ends. The CDR3 length is 16 residues. CDR3 in DNA: TGTGCCAGCAGCCAAGATAAGTTTGTAGTGAACACTGAAGCTTTCTTT. This sequence encodes CASSQDKFVVNTEAFF.

The rearrangement joins TRBV7-6 to TRBJ2-7; TRBD2 aligns across 9 bases. V shed 5 bases, J shed 2 bases, and the junction held 7 bases outside the gene matches. The germline gives CDR1 SGHVS, CDR2 FNYEAQ. This CDR3 comprises 15 residues. The CDR3 sequence is CASSPSGGTTYEQYF. In DNA form, the CDR3 reads TGTGCCAGCAGCCCGAGCGGGGGGACGACCTACGAGCAGTACTTC.

This clone was recorded a few times. The chain employs TRBV5-6 and TRBJ2-6, with 9 bases matching TRBD2. The CDR3 extends over 18 amino acids. With V trimmed by 2 bases and J by 1 base, 7 bases remained unmatched. In germline, CDR1 is SGHDT, CDR2 YYEEEE. The CDR3 here is CASSFSPSGVSGANVLTF. The CDR3 nucleotides are TGTGCCAGCAGCTTCTCTCCTAGCGGGGTATCTGGGGCCAACGTCCTGACTTTC. The variable domain in full, completed from reference TRBV5-6 and TRBJ2-6, reads DAGVTQSPTHLIKTRGQQVTLRCSPKSGHDTVSWYQQALGQGPQFIFQYYEEEERQRGNFPDRFSGHQFPNYSSELNVNALLLGDSALYLCASSFSPSGVSGANVLTFGAGSRLTVL.

This chain connects TRBV10-2 to TRBJ2-5; D unresolved. The J call may be faulty, since TRBJ2-7 better matches the DNA end. The CDR3 runs to 12 residues. The germline V gene encodes CDR1 WSHSY and CDR2 SAAADI. CDR3 loop: CASSLQNYEQYF. The CDR3 nucleotides read TGCGCCAGCTCCTTACAAAACTACGAGCAGTACTTC.

The genes are TRBV13 and TRBJ2-7; D remains ambiguous. Trimming took off 3 bases at V and 1 base at J, with 13 bases between the two ends. The length of the CDR3 is 15 residues. From germline, CDR1 is PRHDT and CDR2 FYEKMQ (reference sequence). The CDR3 region is CASSFSISVSYEQYF. Written as DNA, the CDR3 is TGTGCCAGCAGCTTTAGTATTTCCGTTTCCTACGAGCAGTACTTC.

This clone has a single count. The genes are TRBV4-3 and TRBJ2-3; 10 bases map to TRBD2. The V segment lost 0 bases and the J segment 1 base; nucleotides outside the gene matches: 7. The CDR3 loop spans 18 amino acids. Germline V CDR1 and CDR2: LGHNA, YSLEER. In nucleotides, the CDR3 is TGCGCCAGCAGCCAAGAAAGAACTAGCGGGGTCCGCACAGATACGCAGTATTTT. It yields the protein CASSQERTSGVRTDTQYF.

The chain links TRBV4-1 to TRBJ1-2; D possibly corresponds to TRBD1 (5 bases). In germline, CDR1 is MGHRA, CDR2 YSYEKL. The length of the CDR3 is 14 residues. V gave up 4 bases and J gave up 0 bases, with 9 bases separating them. CDR3 coding DNA: TGCGCCAGCAGCCCCGTACAGGCTAACTATGGCTACACCTTC. The encoded protein is CASSPVQANYGYTF.